Described below is a single T cell receptor beta chain sequence and its context. Antigen specificity is unknown. Every patient had mismatch repair deficiency by PCR or immunohistochemistry. The CDR3 is 17 residues long. Per the germline V gene, CDR1 is SGHAT and CDR2 is FQNNGV. Trimming shortened V by 1 base and J by 0 bases, and 16 bases separated the two germline ends. The data were taken from a study of PD-1 blockade in mismatch repair-deficient tumors. Across the study: All were previously treated, progressing patients with some twelve mismatch repair-deficient cancer types.

Study-wide results and limits: Tumor-resident clones, often absent from pretreatment blood, expanded after pembrolizumab and then contracted.

This table comes from immunoSEQ multiplex PCR, and its TCRdb copy is limited to in-frame clones, with some not included. The data show 77,000 or so clones, with approximately 80% seen just once and approximately 5.5% held by the top ten. This chain links TRBV11-2 with TRBJ2-7; D is perhaps TRBD1 (6 bases). This material consisted of peripheral blood, taken 44 weeks after starting pembrolizumab. This TCR derives from an adult with mismatch repair-deficient cancer. The chain's CDR3 is CASSLVGATGSSYEQYF. The CDR3 DNA reads TGTGCCAGCAGCTTAGTAGGTGCGACAGGATCCTCCTACGAGCAGTACTTC.